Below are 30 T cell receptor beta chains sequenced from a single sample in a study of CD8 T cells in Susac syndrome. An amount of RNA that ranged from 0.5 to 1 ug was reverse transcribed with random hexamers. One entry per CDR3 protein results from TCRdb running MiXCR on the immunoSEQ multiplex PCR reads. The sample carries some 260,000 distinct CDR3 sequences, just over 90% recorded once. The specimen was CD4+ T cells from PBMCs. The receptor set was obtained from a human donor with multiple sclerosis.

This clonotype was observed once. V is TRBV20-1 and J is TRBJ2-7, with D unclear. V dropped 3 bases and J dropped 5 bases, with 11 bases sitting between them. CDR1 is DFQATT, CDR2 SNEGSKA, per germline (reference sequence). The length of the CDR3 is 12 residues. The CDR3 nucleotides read TGCAGTGCTAGTTCGGTCCGGGACGAGCAGTACTTC. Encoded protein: CSASSVRDEQYF.

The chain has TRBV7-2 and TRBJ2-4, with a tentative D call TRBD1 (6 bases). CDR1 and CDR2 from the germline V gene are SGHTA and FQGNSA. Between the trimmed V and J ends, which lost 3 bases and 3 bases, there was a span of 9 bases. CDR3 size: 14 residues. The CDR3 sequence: CASSFRGFKNIQYF. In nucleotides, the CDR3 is TGTGCCAGCAGCTTCAGGGGATTCAAAAACATTCAGTACTTC.

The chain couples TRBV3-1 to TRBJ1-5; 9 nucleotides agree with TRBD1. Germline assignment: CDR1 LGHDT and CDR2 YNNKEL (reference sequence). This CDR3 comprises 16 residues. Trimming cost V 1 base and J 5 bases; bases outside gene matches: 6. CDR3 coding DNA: TGTGCCAGCAGCCAAGCCTCGGGACAGGGATATCAGCCCCAGCATTTT. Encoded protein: CASSQASGQGYQPQHF.

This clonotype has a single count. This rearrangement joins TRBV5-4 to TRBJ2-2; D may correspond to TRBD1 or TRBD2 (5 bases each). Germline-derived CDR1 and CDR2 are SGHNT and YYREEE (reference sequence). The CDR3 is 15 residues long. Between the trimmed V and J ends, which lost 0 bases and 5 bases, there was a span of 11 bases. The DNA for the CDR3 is TGTGCCAGCAGCTTGGAGGGGAGAGGGACCGGGGAGCTGTTTTTT. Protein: CASSLEGRGTGELFF.

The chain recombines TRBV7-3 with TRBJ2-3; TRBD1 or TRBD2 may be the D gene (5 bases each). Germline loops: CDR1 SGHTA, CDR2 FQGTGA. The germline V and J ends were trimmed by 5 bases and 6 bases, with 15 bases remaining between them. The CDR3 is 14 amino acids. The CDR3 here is CASSNRDHGDTQYF. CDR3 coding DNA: TGTGCCAGCAGCAACCGGGACCACGGGGATACGCAGTATTTT.

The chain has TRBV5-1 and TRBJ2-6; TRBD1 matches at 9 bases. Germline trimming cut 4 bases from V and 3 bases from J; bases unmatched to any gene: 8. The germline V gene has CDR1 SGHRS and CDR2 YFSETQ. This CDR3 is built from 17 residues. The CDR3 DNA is TGCGCCAGCAGCCACCGGGACAGGGCCTTTGGGGCCAACGTCCTGACTTTC. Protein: CASSHRDRAFGANVLTF.

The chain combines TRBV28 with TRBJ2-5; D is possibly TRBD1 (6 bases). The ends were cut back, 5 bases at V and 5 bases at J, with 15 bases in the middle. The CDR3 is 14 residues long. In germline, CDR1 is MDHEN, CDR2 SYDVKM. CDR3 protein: CASSPRTARETQYF. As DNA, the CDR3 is TGTGCCAGCAGTCCCAGGACAGCAAGGGAGACCCAGTACTTC.

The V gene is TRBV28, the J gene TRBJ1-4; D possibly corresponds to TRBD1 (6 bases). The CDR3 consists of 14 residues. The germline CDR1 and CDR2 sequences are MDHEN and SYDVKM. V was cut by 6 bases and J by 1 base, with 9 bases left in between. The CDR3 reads CASRSQGTNEKLFF. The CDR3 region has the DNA TGTGCCAGCAGGTCACAGGGAACTAATGAAAAACTGTTTTTT.

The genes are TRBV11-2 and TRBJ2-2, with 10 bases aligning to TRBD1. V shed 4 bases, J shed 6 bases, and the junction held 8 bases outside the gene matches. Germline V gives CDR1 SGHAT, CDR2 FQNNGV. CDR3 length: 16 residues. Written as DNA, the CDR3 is TGTGCCAGCAGCTACCCGGACAGGGGGAGGGCCGGGGAGCTGTTTTTT. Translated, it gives CASSYPDRGRAGELFF.

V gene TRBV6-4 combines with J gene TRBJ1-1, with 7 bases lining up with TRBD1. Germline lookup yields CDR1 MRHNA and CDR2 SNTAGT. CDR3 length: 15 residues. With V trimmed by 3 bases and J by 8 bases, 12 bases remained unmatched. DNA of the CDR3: TGTGCCAGCAGTGAAAGAGCGGGACAGCGGACCGAAGCTTTCTTT. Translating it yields CASSERAGQRTEAFF.

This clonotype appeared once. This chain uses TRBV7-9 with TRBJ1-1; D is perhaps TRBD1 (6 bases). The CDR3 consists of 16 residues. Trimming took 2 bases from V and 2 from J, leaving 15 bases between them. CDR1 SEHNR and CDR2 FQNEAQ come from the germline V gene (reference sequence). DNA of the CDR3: TGTGCCAGCAGCTTAAGCCGGAACAGGGCAAACACTGAAGCTTTCTTT. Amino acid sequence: CASSLSRNRANTEAFF. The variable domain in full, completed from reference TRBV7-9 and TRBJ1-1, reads DTGVSQNPRHKITKRGQNVTFRCDPISEHNRLYWYRQTLGQGPEFLTYFQNEAQLEKSRLLSDRFSAERPKGSFSTLEIQRTEQGDSAMYLCASSLSRNRANTEAFFGQGTRLTVV.

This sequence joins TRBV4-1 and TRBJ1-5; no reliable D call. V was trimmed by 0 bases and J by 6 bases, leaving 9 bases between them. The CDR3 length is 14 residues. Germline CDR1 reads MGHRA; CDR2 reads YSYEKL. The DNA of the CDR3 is TGCGCCAGCAGCCAAGATCGGTGGGGTCAGCCCCAGCATTTT. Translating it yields CASSQDRWGQPQHF.

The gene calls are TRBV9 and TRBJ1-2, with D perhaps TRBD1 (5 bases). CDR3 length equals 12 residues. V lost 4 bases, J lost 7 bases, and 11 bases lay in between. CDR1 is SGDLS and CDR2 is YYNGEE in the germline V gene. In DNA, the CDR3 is TGTGCCAGCAGCAATCAGGGTTTTGGCTACACCTTC. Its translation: CASSNQGFGYTF. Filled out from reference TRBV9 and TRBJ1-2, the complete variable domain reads DSGVTQTPKHLITATGQRVTLRCSPRSGDLSVYWYQQSLDQGLQFLIQYYNGEERAKGNILERFSAQQFPDLHSELNLSSLELGDSALYFCASSNQGFGYTFGSGTRLTVV.

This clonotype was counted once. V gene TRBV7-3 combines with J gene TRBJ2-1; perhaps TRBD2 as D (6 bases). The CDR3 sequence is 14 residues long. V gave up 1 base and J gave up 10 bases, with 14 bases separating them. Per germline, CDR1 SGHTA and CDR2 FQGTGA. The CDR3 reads CASSLSGTLGEQFF. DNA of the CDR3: TGTGCCAGCAGCTTAAGCGGGACTCTAGGGGAGCAGTTCTTC.

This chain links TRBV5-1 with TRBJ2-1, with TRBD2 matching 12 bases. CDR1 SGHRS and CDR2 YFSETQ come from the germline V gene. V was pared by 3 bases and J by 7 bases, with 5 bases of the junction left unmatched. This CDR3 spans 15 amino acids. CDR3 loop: CASSSLAGGENEQFF. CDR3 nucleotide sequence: TGCGCCAGCAGCTCCCTAGCGGGAGGGGAAAATGAGCAGTTCTTC.

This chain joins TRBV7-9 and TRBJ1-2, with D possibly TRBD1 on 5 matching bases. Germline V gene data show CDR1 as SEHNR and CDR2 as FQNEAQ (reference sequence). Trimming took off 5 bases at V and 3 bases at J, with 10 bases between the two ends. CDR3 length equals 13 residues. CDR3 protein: CASSPDSDYGYTF. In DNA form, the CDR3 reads TGTGCCAGCAGCCCTGACAGCGACTATGGCTACACCTTC. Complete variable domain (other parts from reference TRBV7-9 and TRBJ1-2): DTGVSQNPRHKITKRGQNVTFRCDPISEHNRLYWYRQTLGQGPEFLTYFQNEAQLEKSRLLSDRFSAERPKGSFSTLEIQRTEQGDSAMYLCASSPDSDYGYTFGSGTRLTVV.

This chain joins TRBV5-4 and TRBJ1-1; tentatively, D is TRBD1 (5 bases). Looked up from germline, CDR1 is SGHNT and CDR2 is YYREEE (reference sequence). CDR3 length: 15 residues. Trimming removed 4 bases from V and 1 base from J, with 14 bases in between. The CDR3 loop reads CASSPIRGTNTEAFF. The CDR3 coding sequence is TGTGCCAGCAGCCCCATTCGAGGGACGAACACTGAAGCTTTCTTT.

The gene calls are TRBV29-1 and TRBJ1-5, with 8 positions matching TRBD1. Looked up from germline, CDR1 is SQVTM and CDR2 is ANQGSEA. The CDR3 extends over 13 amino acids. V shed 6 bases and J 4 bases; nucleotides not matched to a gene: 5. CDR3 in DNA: TGCAGCGTGTCGGACAGGGCTAATCAGCCCCAGCATTTT. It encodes CSVSDRANQPQHF.

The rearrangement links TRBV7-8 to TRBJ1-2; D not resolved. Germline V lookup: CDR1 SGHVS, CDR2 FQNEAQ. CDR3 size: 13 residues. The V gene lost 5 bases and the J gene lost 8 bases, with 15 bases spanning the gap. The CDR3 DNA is TGTGCCAGCAGCGCCTCCTCGGGTGTCGGCTACACCTTC. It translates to CASSASSGVGYTF.

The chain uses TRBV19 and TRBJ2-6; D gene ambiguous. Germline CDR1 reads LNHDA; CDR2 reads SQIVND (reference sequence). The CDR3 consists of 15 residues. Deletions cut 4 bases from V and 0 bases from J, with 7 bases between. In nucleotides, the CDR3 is TGTGCCAGTAGTAGGGCGAACTCTGGGGCCAACGTCCTGACTTTC. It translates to CASSRANSGANVLTF.

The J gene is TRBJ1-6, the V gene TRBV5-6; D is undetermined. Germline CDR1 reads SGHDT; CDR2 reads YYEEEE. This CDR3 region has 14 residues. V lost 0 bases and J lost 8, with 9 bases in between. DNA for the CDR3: TGTGCCAGCAGCTTGGCCGGGGATTATTCACCCCTCCACTTT. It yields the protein CASSLAGDYSPLHF.

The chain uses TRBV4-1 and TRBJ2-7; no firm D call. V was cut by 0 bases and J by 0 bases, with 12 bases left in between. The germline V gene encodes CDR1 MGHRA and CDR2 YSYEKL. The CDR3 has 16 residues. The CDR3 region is CASSQDVGPSSYEQYV. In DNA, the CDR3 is TGCGCCAGCAGCCAAGATGTAGGCCCTAGCTCCTACGAGCAGTACGTC.

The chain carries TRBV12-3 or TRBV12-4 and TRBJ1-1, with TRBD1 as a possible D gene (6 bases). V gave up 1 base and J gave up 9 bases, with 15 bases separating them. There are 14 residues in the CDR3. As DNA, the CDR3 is TGTGCCAGCAGTTTAGGCCCTGAGGGGGAGAAAGCTTTCTTT. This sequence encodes CASSLGPEGEKAFF.

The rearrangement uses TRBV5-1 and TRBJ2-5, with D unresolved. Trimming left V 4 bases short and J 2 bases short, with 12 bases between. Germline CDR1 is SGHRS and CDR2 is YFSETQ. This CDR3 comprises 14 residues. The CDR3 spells CASSPRRPQETQYF. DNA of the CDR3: TGCGCCAGCAGCCCCAGACGGCCGCAAGAGACCCAGTACTTC.

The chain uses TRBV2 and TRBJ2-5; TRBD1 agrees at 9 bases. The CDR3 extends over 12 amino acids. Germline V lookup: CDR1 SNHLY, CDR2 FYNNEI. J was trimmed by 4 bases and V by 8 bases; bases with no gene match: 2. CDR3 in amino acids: CASRTGVETQYF. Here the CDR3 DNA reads TGTGCCAGCCGGACAGGGGTAGAGACCCAGTACTTC.

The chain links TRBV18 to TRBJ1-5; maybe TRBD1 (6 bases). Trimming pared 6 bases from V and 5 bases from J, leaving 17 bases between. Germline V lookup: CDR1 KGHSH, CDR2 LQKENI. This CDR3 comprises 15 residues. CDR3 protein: CASSPRRDTDQPQHF. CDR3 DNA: TGTGCCAGCTCCCCCCGCCGGGACACAGATCAGCCCCAGCATTTT.

The CDR3: CSVQQSLNQPQHF. For the CDR3, the DNA is TGCAGCGTTCAACAGAGTCTCAATCAGCCCCAGCATTTT. The V call is TRBV29-1, the J call TRBJ1-5, with D uncertain. Trimming removed 5 bases at V and 3 bases at J, with 11 bases between. Germline CDR1 SQVTM, CDR2 ANQGSEA. The CDR3 has 13 residues. Filled out from reference TRBV29-1 and TRBJ1-5, the complete variable domain reads SAVISQKPSRDICQRGTSLTIQCQVDSQVTMMFWYRQQPGQSLTLIATANQGSEATYESGFVIDKFPISRPNLTFSTLTVSNMSPEDSSIYLCSVQQSLNQPQHFGDGTRLSIL.

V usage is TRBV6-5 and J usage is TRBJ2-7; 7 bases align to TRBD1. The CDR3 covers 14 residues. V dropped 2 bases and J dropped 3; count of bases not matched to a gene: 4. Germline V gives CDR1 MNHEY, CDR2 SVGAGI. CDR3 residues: CASSYGDSRYEQYF. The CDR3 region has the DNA TGTGCCAGCAGTTACGGGGACAGCCGCTACGAGCAGTACTTC.

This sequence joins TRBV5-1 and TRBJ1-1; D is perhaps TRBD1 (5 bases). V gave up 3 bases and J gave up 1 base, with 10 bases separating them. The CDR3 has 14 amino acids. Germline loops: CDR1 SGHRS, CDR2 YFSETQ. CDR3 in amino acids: CASSWGSENTEAFF. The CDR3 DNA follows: TGCGCCAGCAGCTGGGGCAGCGAGAACACTGAAGCTTTCTTT. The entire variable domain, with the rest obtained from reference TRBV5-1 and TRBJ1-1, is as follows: KAGVTQTPRYLIKTRGQQVTLSCSPISGHRSVSWYQQTPGQGLQFLFEYFSETQRNKGNFPGRFSGRQFSNSRSEMNVSTLELGDSALYLCASSWGSENTEAFFGQGTRLTVV.

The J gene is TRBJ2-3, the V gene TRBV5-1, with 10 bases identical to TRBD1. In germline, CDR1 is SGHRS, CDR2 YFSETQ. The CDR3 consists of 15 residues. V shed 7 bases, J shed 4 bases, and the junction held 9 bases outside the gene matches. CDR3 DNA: TGCGCCAGCGACGCGGAGACAGGGGGCGCAGATACGCAGTATTTT. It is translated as CASDAETGGADTQYF.